This entry features one T cell receptor (beta chain) sequence. Its antigen specificity is not known. Base qualities are missing; no much larger clone stands one base away. CDR1 and CDR2 (SNHLY, FYNNEI) derive from the germline V gene. Between the V and J ends, shortened by 1 base and 7 bases respectively, the junction contains 13 bases. From cysteine to phenylalanine, the CDR3 is 14 amino acids long. Only the CDR3 portion is preserved as DNA: 42 bases, with reading frame beginning at the first base. This record comes from a study of beta chain features in type 1 diabetes (dated by TCRdb to the late 2010s). Regarding the study in general: Patients and healthy donors did not differ in mean age, gender distribution, total cell number or subset yield. A total of 85 million to 140 million sorted cells were examined across all samples, and a strong correlation was observed between cell number per subset and RNA yield. The study compared the TCRB repertoires of sorted circulating CD4+ T cell subsets in recently diagnosed type 1 diabetes patients with those in matched healthy donors. Whereas all 30 or so donors provided naive and central memory subsets, regulatory and stem cell-like memory subsets were isolated from just 8 patients and about eight healthy donors. Here is what the overall study found, with its caveats: At VDJ recombination sites, type 1 diabetes patients had fewer insertions and more deleted nucleotides, which implies abnormalities in thymic rearrangement. The naive, central memory and regulatory TCRB repertoires appeared to resemble one another more closely among patients than among healthy donors. In all four CD4+ subsets, TCRB CDR3 length was moderately but significantly shorter in type 1 diabetes patients. Shorter templates might have been favored by PCR, but patient and control samples were amplified and corrected together, so both groups would have been affected equally by any skew. Because cDNA was sequenced instead of genomic DNA, highly expressing activated cells could be over-represented, though the groups showed no difference in activation or CD3 levels. Because small numbers of individuals were included in the HLA sub-analyses, any influence of HLA type on TCRB rearrangement was left unresolved.

The entire isolated RNA was reverse transcribed using the High Capacity cDNA Reverse Transcription Kit, and thus expressed TCRB transcripts were sequenced. Deep immunoSEQ sequencing was performed on naive, central memory and regulatory T cell samples, with an average of about 3.57 million total reads per sample. Sorted cells were lysed in RLT buffer, and RNA was extracted using DNase-treated RNeasy Micro or Mini kits according to cell number. To prevent cross-contamination, every cell subset was processed on its own, while patient and healthy donor samples were processed together. Using the immunoSEQ multiplex PCR, TCRB sequences were amplified from cDNA into 87-bp fragments spanning the CDR3 region. Sequencing of the amplicons was performed on the Illumina HiSeq platform. The source study handled its data this way. PCR bias was corrected computationally using synthetic template baselines, and reads within Hamming distance 2 were collapsed, with unmergeable singletons discarded. Reads were aligned to IMGT to assign V, D and J genes, CDR3 length, and insertions or deletions at six rearrangement sites. Within each subset, clonotype counts were normalized to sorted cell number, and only after that were true diversity and Gini coefficients computed with the tcR R package. Repertoire sharing was quantified using the overlap coefficient calculated on TCRB nucleotide sequences. Out-of-frame TCRB sequences from naive cells were analyzed to stand in for the pre-selection repertoire. This is the immuneACCESS table as TCRdb keeps it, with only in-frame sequences that have V and J called. A part of the clones is gone; compared with another copy, unresolved V genes explain less than half, and the rest is unexplained. The V and J calls and the clone size are those of that table, but D and trimming were determined from the DNA. This sample comprises about 410,000 clones, more than 11% of them detected only once. The top ten clones comprise 0.035% to 0.04% of the sample.

From each donor, a single peripheral blood sample of approximately 120 mL on average was drawn into heparinised tubes. A BD FACSAria II was used to sort naive, central memory, regulatory and stem cell-like memory CD4+ T cells with a panel that included CD45RO, CCR7, CD25, CD127, CD95 and CD27. All sorted populations exceeded 95% purity. PBMCs were separated immediately by Lymphoprep density gradient centrifugation and were stained directly, without being cultured. So that batch effects would be minimized, each experiment stained and sorted samples in pairs, pairing one healthy donor with one patient.

The clonotype was recovered from a young man in good health. The rearrangement joined TRBV2 to TRBJ2-5; TRBD2 is a possible D gene, resting on 6 matching bases. The sample was naive CD4+ T cells from blood. This specimen's cell subset or site label, per the study, means: true naive CD4+ T cells. The nucleotides read TGTGCCAGCAGTGAAGGGAACGGGAGAGGGACCCAGTACTTC. This is translated as CASSEGNGRGTQYF.